Below are 27 T cell receptor beta chains sequenced from a single sample in a study of T cell responses to AZD1222 COVID-19 vaccine. The method was immunoSEQ multiplex PCR; TCRdb's version includes in-frame clones alone and lacks a portion of them. The sample lists about 100,000 clones; approximately 90% were seen once. The sample in question was peripheral blood, obtained 28 days after the second AZD1222 dose. The receptors derive from an adult who received the AZD1222 COVID-19 vaccine.

V usage is TRBV3-1 (or the pseudogene TRBV3-2) and J usage is TRBJ2-7; TRBD1 or TRBD2 may be the D gene (5 bases each). Per the germline V gene, CDR1 is LGHDT and CDR2 is YNNKEL (reference sequence). Trimming shortened V by 0 bases and J by 6 bases, and 15 bases separated the two germline ends. The CDR3 is 15 residues long. CDR3 amino acids: CASSQEPFGTTEQYF. The CDR3, as DNA: TGTGCCAGCAGCCAAGAACCGTTCGGGACCACCGAGCAGTACTTC.

The gene calls are TRBV7-9 and TRBJ2-3; no firm D call. V was clipped by 5 bases and J by 0 bases, with 6 bases between them. This CDR3 spans 13 amino acids. From germline, CDR1 is SEHNR and CDR2 FQNEAQ (reference sequence). The CDR3 bases are TGTGCCAGCAGCCCAGACAGCACAGATACGCAGTATTTT. Its protein is CASSPDSTDTQYF.

The chain has TRBV2 and TRBJ2-7; D ambiguous. V lost 11 bases, J lost 1 base, and 15 bases lay in between. The CDR3 spans 13 residues. The germline V gene encodes CDR1 SNHLY and CDR2 FYNNEI. The DNA of the CDR3 is TGTGCCGGCTCGGCCAGCTTTTCCTACGAGCAGTACTTC. Encoded protein: CAGSASFSYEQYF.

In the case of this clone: At one of its ends the junction is not consistent with the germline gene, which may arise from a read error. This sequence joins TRBV6-2 or TRBV6-3 and TRBJ2-2; 9 bases line up with TRBD2. The CDR3 totals 15 residues. Looked up from germline, CDR1 is MNHEY and CDR2 is SVGEGT. Here the CDR3 reads CASSPGGGATRELFF. CDR3 bases: TGTGCCAGCAGTCCCGGCGGGGGGGCCACCAGGGAGCTGTTTTTT.

This sequence joins TRBV7-9 and TRBJ2-7; weak D call: TRBD1 (5 bases). The CDR3 runs to 17 residues. Germline values: CDR1 SEHNR, CDR2 FQNEAQ (reference sequence). V lost 5 bases to trimming and J lost 2 bases, with 22 bases between them. CDR3 protein: CASSRPPKGRQPYEQYF. The CDR3 nucleotides are TGTGCCAGCAGCCGACCACCGAAGGGGCGGCAGCCCTACGAGCAGTACTTC.

V is TRBV5-1 and J is TRBJ2-1; D is unresolved. CDR1 and CDR2 (germline): SGHRS, YFSETQ. The CDR3 spans 15 residues. Trimming removed 0 bases at V and 4 bases at J, with 11 bases between. CDR3 in amino acids: CASSLDEVGYNEQFF. As DNA, the CDR3 is TGCGCCAGCAGCTTGGACGAGGTGGGTTACAATGAGCAGTTCTTC.

The V and J genes are TRBV5-1 and TRBJ1-5, with TRBD1 as a possible D gene (5 bases). V lost 4 bases, J lost 4 bases, and 12 bases lay in between. The germline gives CDR1 SGHRS, CDR2 YFSETQ. The CDR3 length is 14 residues. The CDR3, as DNA: TGCGCCAGCAGCCCCGGGACGGAGAATCAGCCCCAGCATTTT. Protein product: CASSPGTENQPQHF.

V and J are TRBV6-5 and TRBJ1-4; 7 positions agree with TRBD1. There are 15 residues in the CDR3. Per germline, CDR1 MNHEY and CDR2 SVGAGI. The ends lost 5 bases at V and 7 bases at J; junction bases unmatched: 10. The CDR3, as DNA: TGTGCCAGCAGTCCCCGGACAGGCGGAGGTGAAAAACTGTTTTTT. This translates into CASSPRTGGGEKLFF.

V gene TRBV2 combines with J gene TRBJ2-2; D perhaps matches TRBD1 (5 bases). Between the trimmed V and J ends, which lost 7 bases and 4 bases, there was a span of 13 bases. The CDR3 extends over 14 amino acids. The V gene's germline CDR1 is SNHLY and CDR2 FYNNEI. The CDR3 loop reads CASKPQGSTGELFF. CDR3 nucleotides: TGTGCCAGCAAGCCCCAGGGAAGCACCGGGGAGCTGTTTTTT.

This rearrangement joins TRBV5-5 to TRBJ1-2; tentatively, D is TRBD1 (5 bases). With 2 bases removed from V and 4 bases from J, the gap between germline ends came to 9 bases. There are 13 residues in the CDR3. Germline V gives CDR1 SGHKS, CDR2 YYEKEE (reference sequence). For the CDR3, the DNA is TGTGCCAGCAGCTTTGGTCAGGGCTATGGCTACACCTTC. It codes for CASSFGQGYGYTF.

This chain links TRBV3-1 (or the pseudogene TRBV3-2) with TRBJ1-2; 8 positions match TRBD1. J gave up 4 bases and V 4 bases, and 17 bases lay outside the gene matches. CDR1 and CDR2 from the germline V gene are LGHDT and YNNKEL (reference sequence). The CDR3 runs to 18 residues. In DNA form, the CDR3 reads TGTGCCAGCAGCCCACGATATGTCAGGGGGCAGGCGAGCTATGGCTACACCTTC. It encodes CASSPRYVRGQASYGYTF.

The chain combines TRBV21-1 with TRBJ2-1; no check of the table's D call, TRBD1, against the DNA was made. TRBV21-1 is a pseudogene locus. CDR3 length equals 14 residues. The DNA of the CDR3 is TGTGCCAGCATTATCGGGACAGGGCTCCATGAGCAGTTCTTC. It encodes CASIIGTGLHEQFF.

The chain is built from TRBV18 and TRBJ1-1; D uncertain. V was shortened by 4 bases and J by 8 bases, with 23 bases between the two germline ends. Germline lookup yields CDR1 KGHSH and CDR2 LQKENI. This CDR3 contains 16 residues. CDR3: CASSQRRQLDGPEAFF. Written as DNA, the CDR3 is TGTGCCAGCTCACAACGGAGGCAACTCGACGGTCCCGAAGCTTTCTTT.

V gene TRBV29-1 combines with J gene TRBJ2-2, with TRBD1 matching over 7 bases. Germline lookup yields CDR1 SQVTM and CDR2 ANQGSEA. The CDR3 extends over 14 amino acids. With 4 bases clipped from V and 1 base from J, the junction kept 3 bases outside the gene matches. The CDR3 DNA follows: TGCAGCGTTGGAGGGACAGAGAACACCGGGGAGCTGTTTTTT. Translated, it gives CSVGGTENTGELFF.

The chain carries TRBV27 and TRBJ2-1, with D tentatively TRBD1 or TRBD2 (5 bases each). The V gene's germline CDR1 is MNHEY and CDR2 SMNVEV (reference sequence). V was pared by 5 bases and J by 7 bases, with 15 bases between. CDR3 size: 14 residues. Here the CDR3 reads CASSVQDRGNEQFF. The CDR3 bases are TGTGCCAGCAGTGTACAGGATCGGGGTAATGAGCAGTTCTTC.

This chain joins TRBV18 and TRBJ1-2; 8 bases agree with TRBD1. Germline V CDR1 and CDR2: KGHSH, LQKENI. V dropped 4 bases and J dropped 6; count of bases not matched to a gene: 10. The CDR3 is 15 residues long. CDR3 residues: CASSLQSDRAHGYTF. For the CDR3, the DNA is TGTGCCAGCTCACTTCAATCGGACAGGGCTCATGGCTACACCTTC.

Worth noting for this clone: This CDR3 is also generated by other DNA sequences in the sample. This chain links TRBV27 with TRBJ2-7; D is possibly TRBD1 or TRBD2 (5 bases each). Germline CDR1 MNHEY, CDR2 SMNVEV (reference sequence). The CDR3 is 12 amino acids. Trimming cost V 1 base and J 5 bases, with 6 bases left between them. CDR3: CASSLLGDEQYF. In DNA, the CDR3 is TGTGCCAGCAGTTTATTGGGGGACGAGCAGTACTTC.

The chain joins TRBV9 to TRBJ2-1, with D possibly being TRBD2 (5 bases). The CDR3 consists of 13 residues. The ends were cut back, 4 bases at V and 5 bases at J, with 10 bases in the middle. Per the germline V gene, CDR1 is SGDLS and CDR2 is YYNGEE. CDR3 residues: CASSSRDNNEQFF. CDR3 nucleotide sequence: TGTGCCAGCAGCAGCCGGGATAACAATGAGCAGTTCTTC.

This clone was seen only once. The V call is TRBV15, the J call TRBJ1-5; unclear D gene. Germline V gene lookup returns CDR1 LNHNV and CDR2 YYDKDF (reference sequence). This CDR3 spans 13 amino acids. V lost 1 base to trimming and J lost 0 bases, with 1 base between them. CDR3 nucleotides: TGTGCCACCAGCAGAGTTAGCAATCAGCCCCAGCATTTT. Its translation is CATSRVSNQPQHF.

DNA of the CDR3: TGCGCCAGCAGCTTGTATAGCGGGGGGGCCCCCAATGAGCAGTTCTTC. Protein product: CASSLYSGGAPNEQFF. The genes are TRBV5-1 and TRBJ2-1, with 11 bases that match TRBD2. V lost 1 base to trimming and J lost 6 bases; unmatched junction nucleotides: 6. Germline-derived CDR1 and CDR2 are SGHRS and YFSETQ. This CDR3 is 16 amino acids long.

CDR3 DNA sequence: TGTGCCAGCAGCCCCGTAACAGCGGGAAATGAAAAACTGTTTTTT. It is translated as CASSPVTAGNEKLFF. The chain employs TRBV6-5 and TRBJ1-4; D is uncertain. Germline loops: CDR1 MNHEY, CDR2 SVGAGI. The CDR3 covers 15 residues. Trimming stripped 6 bases from V and 5 bases from J, with 16 bases between.

As for this clone: Within the sample, other DNA sequences also encode this same CDR3. The gene calls are TRBV18 and TRBJ1-1; the match to TRBD1 covers 11 bases. The length of the CDR3 is 15 residues. V shed 2 bases, J shed 3 bases, and the junction held 2 bases outside the gene matches. From germline, CDR1 is KGHSH and CDR2 LQKENI. The DNA of the CDR3 is TGTGCCAGCTCACCATGGACAGGGGGCTACACTGAAGCTTTCTTT. It translates to CASSPWTGGYTEAFF.

The V gene is TRBV5-4, the J gene TRBJ2-5; D ambiguous. Germline V gene lookup returns CDR1 SGHNT and CDR2 YYREEE (reference sequence). Trimming cost V 4 bases and J 3 bases, with 13 bases left between them. The CDR3 loop spans 14 amino acids. The CDR3 region is CASSTETREETQYF. CDR3 DNA: TGTGCCAGCAGCACCGAGACCCGGGAAGAGACCCAGTACTTC.

This clone was seen only once. This chain uses TRBV10-3 with TRBJ2-7, with TRBD1 matching over 8 bases. J gave up 7 bases and V 6 bases, and 11 bases lay outside the gene matches. Germline V gene data show CDR1 as ENHRY and CDR2 as SYGVKD. The CDR3 has 14 amino acids. The CDR3 loop is CAIRGTGAPVEQYF. CDR3 DNA sequence: TGTGCCATCAGGGGGACAGGAGCTCCTGTGGAGCAGTACTTC.

This chain joins TRBV5-8 and TRBJ2-3; no clear D gene. The CDR3 runs 15 residues. V lost 2 bases to trimming and J lost 0 bases, with 10 bases between them. Per germline, CDR1 SGHTS and CDR2 YDEGEE. The CDR3 region has the DNA TGTGCCAGCAGCTTCGAGAGGCCCAGCACAGATACGCAGTATTTT. Its translation: CASSFERPSTDTQYF.

This chain links TRBV4-3 with TRBJ1-6; D possibly corresponds to TRBD1 (6 bases). Germline CDR1 LGHNA, CDR2 YSLEER. The CDR3 length is 19 residues. The chain's CDR3 is CPPRPQGRATLSYNSPLHF. The CDR3 region has the DNA TGCCCCCCCCGCCCCCAGGGGCGCGCCACCCTGTCCTATAATTCACCCCTCCACTTT.

This clone was observed once. This chain connects TRBV29-1 to TRBJ2-7; 9 nucleotides agree with TRBD2. Germline-derived CDR1 and CDR2 are SQVTM and ANQGSEA. Losses at the gene ends were 7 bases for V and 6 bases for J; bases not matched to a gene: 10. This CDR3 contains 13 residues. The CDR3 DNA reads TGCAGCGCCTCCGCGGGAGGGCGGAGCGAGCAGTACTTC. Its translation: CSASAGGRSEQYF.